This TCR beta chain was captured in a study of monozygotic twins with inflammatory bowel disease. Study-wide results and caveats: Among IBD patients, fewer clonotypes were shared with others than among healthy twins, especially with disease activity. Separate T cell subtypes could not be resolved from one another.

TCRdb re-called the 5' RACE reads and shows each CDR3 protein once, DNA omitted. The specimen's table records 110,000 to 150,000 distinct CDR3 sequences. CDR1 KGHDR and CDR2 SFDVKD come from the germline V gene. The CDR3 sequence is 13 residues long. In the case of this clonotype: What it recognizes is unknown.

The rearrangement links TRBV24-1 to TRBJ2-1. The sequencing sample was made of blood. This sequence was found in a human donor with ulcerative colitis or Crohn's disease, or a healthy co-twin of an affected twin (not recorded which). The chain's CDR3 is CATSDPIYNEQFF.